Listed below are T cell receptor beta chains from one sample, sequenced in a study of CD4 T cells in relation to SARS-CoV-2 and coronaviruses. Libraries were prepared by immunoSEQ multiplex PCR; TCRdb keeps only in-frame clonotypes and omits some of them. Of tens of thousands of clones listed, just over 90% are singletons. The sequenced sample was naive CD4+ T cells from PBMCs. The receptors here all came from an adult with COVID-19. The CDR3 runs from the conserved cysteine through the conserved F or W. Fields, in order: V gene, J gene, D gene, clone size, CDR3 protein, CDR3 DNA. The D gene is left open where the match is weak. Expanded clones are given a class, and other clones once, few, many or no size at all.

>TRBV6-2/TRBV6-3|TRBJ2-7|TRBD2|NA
CASSFTPGLAALAYEQYF
TGTGCCAGCAGTTTCACCCCGGGACTAGCGGCCCTGGCCTACGAGCAGTACTTC
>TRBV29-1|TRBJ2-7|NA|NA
CSVRRGTSASGEQYF
TGCAGCGTTCGGCGGGGGACATCCGCCTCTGGCGAGCAGTACTTC
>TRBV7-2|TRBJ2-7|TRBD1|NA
CASSSDRGRFEQYF
TGTGCCAGCAGCTCCGACAGGGGGCGTTTCGAGCAGTACTTC
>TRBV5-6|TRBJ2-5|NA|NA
CASSLQVQETQYF
TGTGCCAGCAGCTTACAAGTACAAGAGACCCAGTACTTC
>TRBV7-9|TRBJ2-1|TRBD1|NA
CASSYWTQGADEQFF
TGTGCCAGCAGCTACTGGACTCAGGGGGCCGATGAGCAGTTCTTC
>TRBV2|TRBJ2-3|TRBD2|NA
CASSWTRTDTQYF
TGTGCCAGCAGTTGGACTAGGACCGATACGCAGTATTTT
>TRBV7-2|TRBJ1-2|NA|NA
CASTSTGRNYGYTF
TGTGCCAGCACCTCGACGGGCAGAAACTATGGCTACACCTTC
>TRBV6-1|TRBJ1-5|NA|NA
CASSEAGVGNQPQHF
TGTGCCAGCAGTGAAGCAGGGGTCGGCAATCAGCCCCAGCATTTT
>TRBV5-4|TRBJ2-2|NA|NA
CASSPLRGRNTGELFF
TGTGCCAGCAGCCCACTGAGAGGGAGGAACACCGGGGAGCTGTTTTTT
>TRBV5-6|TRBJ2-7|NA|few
CASSFFRPYEQYF
TGTGCCAGCAGCTTTTTCAGGCCCTACGAGCAGTACTTC
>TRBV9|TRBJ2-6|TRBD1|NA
CASSVATGVSAGANVLTF
TGTGCCAGCAGCGTAGCTACAGGGGTCTCTGCTGGGGCCAACGTCCTGACTTTC
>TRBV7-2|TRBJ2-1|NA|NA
CASSPRGAYNEQFF
TGTGCCAGCAGCCCCAGAGGGGCCTACAATGAGCAGTTCTTC
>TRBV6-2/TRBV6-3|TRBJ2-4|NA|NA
CASSQTGIAKNIQYF
TGTGCCAGCAGTCAAACAGGGATAGCCAAAAACATTCAGTACTTC
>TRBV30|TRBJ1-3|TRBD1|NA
CAWNEGQGAGNTIYF
TGTGCCTGGAATGAGGGACAGGGGGCTGGAAACACCATATATTTT
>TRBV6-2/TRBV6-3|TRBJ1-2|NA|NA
CASSFLAIKTTETMDGYTF
TGTGCCAGCAGTTTTTTAGCAATAAAAACGACAGAGACGATGGATGGCTACACCTTC